The 5 T cell receptor beta chains reported below all come from one sample, sequenced in a study of T cell repertoires in cytomegalovirus infection. Each CDR3 protein is one row after TCRdb ran MiXCR on the reads. The table records around 530,000 distinct CDR3 sequences, approximately 17% of them present only once. Input material: CD8+ T cells from PBMCs. All receptors derive from a human donor in good health (CMV status not recorded). Some clones in this sample may be carry-over from other donors' samples.

The sample holds a few counts of this clonotype. The J gene is TRBJ2-1, the V gene TRBV29-1; D call uncertain. The CDR3 runs 8 residues. V lost 6 bases and J 14 bases, leaving 8 bases between the germline ends. The V gene's germline CDR1 is SQVTM and CDR2 ANQGSEA. The CDR3 is CSVGWEFF. The CDR3 nucleotides read TGCAGCGTCGGCTGGGAGTTCTTC.

This clonotype was seen ten or more times. The V call is TRBV6-5, the J call TRBJ2-4; D is ambiguous. Germline V gene lookup returns CDR1 MNHEY and CDR2 SVGAGI. The length of the CDR3 is 16 residues. Trimming removed 4 bases at V and 0 bases at J, with 13 bases between. The CDR3 nucleotides are TGTGCCAGCAGTTTCCGGGCAGACCTAGCCAAAAACATTCAGTACTTC. Its protein product is CASSFRADLAKNIQYF.

This clonotype showed up many times. This chain connects TRBV19 to TRBJ1-2; possibly TRBD1 for D (5 bases). The length of the CDR3 is 11 residues. With 3 bases removed from V and 12 bases from J, the gap between germline ends came to 11 bases. Germline CDR1 and CDR2: LNHDA and SQIVND (reference sequence). The CDR3: CASSIGRDDTF. CDR3 DNA sequence: TGTGCCAGTAGTATCGGCAGGGACGACACCTTC.

A few counts support this clonotype. The chain combines TRBV4-1 with TRBJ2-7; TRBD1 matches at 10 bases. Germline CDR1 MGHRA, CDR2 YSYEKL. CDR3 length equals 15 residues. The trim removed 4 bases at V and 5 bases at J, leaving 8 bases unmatched. The CDR3 DNA is TGCGCCAGCAGCCGCCGGGACAGGGGTCTCGACGAGCAGTACTTC. Protein product: CASSRRDRGLDEQYF.

This clonotype showed up many times. The chain uses TRBV7-2 and TRBJ1-1; no reliable D call. Deletions cut 0 bases from V and 10 bases from J, with 9 bases between. The CDR3 runs to 12 residues. CDR1 and CDR2 (germline): SGHTA, FQGNSA. The CDR3 bases are TGTGCCAGCAGCTTAGCTGGGTCCGTAGCTTTCTTT. Amino acids: CASSLAGSVAFF.